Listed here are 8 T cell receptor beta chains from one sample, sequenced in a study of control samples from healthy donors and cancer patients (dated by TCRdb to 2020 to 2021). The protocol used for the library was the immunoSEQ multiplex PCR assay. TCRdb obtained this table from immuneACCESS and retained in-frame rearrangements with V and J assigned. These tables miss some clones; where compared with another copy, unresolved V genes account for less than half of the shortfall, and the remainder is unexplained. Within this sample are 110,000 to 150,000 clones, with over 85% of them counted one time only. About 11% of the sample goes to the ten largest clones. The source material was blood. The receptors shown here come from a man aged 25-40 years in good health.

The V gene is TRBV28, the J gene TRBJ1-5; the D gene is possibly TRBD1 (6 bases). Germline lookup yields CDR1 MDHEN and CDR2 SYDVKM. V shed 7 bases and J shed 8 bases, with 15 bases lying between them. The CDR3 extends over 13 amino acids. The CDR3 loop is CASNEGVVEPQHF. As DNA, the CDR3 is TGTGCCAGCAACGAGGGGGTTGTGGAGCCCCAGCATTTT.

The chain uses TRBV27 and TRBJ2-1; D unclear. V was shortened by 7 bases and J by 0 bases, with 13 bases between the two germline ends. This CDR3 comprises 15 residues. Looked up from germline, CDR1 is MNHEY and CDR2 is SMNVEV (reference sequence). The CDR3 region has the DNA TGTGCCAGCACCCTGGACCACAGCTCCTACAATGAGCAGTTCTTC. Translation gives CASTLDHSSYNEQFF.

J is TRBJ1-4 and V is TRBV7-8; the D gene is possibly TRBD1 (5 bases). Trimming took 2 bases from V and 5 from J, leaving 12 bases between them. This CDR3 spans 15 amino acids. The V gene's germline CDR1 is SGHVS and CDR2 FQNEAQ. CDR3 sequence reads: CASSLIGTDNEKLFF. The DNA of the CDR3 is TGTGCCAGCAGCTTAATTGGGACGGACAATGAAAAACTGTTTTTT.

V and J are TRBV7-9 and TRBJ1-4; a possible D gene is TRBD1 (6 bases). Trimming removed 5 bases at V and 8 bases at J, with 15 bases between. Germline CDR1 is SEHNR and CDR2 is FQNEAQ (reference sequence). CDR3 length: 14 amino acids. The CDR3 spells CASSDRWGREKLFF. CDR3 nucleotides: TGTGCCAGCAGCGACCGGTGGGGGCGAGAAAAACTGTTTTTT. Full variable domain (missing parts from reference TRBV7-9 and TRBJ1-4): DTGVSQNPRHKITKRGQNVTFRCDPISEHNRLYWYRQTLGQGPEFLTYFQNEAQLEKSRLLSDRFSAERPKGSFSTLEIQRTEQGDSAMYLCASSDRWGREKLFFGSGTQLSVL.

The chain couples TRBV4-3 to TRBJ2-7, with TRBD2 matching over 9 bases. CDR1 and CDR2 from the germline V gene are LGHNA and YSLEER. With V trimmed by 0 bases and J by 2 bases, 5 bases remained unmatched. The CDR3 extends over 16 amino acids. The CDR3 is CASSQDRLAGTYEQYF. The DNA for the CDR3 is TGCGCCAGCAGCCAAGATCGGCTAGCGGGGACCTACGAGCAGTACTTC.

CDR3 bases: TGTGCCAGCAGCCTCTGGGGCGGGACAGATACGCAGTATTTT. Translated: CASSLWGGTDTQYF. This chain links TRBV7-2 with TRBJ2-3, with D possibly called TRBD1 or TRBD2 (5 bases each). The CDR3 spans 14 residues. Trimming took 5 bases from V and 3 from J, leaving 12 bases between them. CDR1 is SGHTA and CDR2 is FQGNSA in the germline V gene.

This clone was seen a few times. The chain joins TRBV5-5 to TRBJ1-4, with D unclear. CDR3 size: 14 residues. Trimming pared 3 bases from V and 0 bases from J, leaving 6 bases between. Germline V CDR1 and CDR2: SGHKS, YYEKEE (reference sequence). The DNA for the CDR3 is TGTGCCAGCAGCTATCAGCCAACTAATGAAAAACTGTTTTTT. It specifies CASSYQPTNEKLFF.

CDR3 protein: CASSEISGAPEYGYTF. CDR3 DNA sequence: TGTGCCAGCAGTGAAATTTCAGGGGCGCCAGAGTATGGCTACACCTTC. The J gene is TRBJ1-2, the V gene TRBV2; perhaps TRBD1 as D (6 bases). Trimming removed 2 bases at V and 5 bases at J, with 18 bases between. The CDR3 length is 16 residues. Germline values: CDR1 SNHLY, CDR2 FYNNEI.